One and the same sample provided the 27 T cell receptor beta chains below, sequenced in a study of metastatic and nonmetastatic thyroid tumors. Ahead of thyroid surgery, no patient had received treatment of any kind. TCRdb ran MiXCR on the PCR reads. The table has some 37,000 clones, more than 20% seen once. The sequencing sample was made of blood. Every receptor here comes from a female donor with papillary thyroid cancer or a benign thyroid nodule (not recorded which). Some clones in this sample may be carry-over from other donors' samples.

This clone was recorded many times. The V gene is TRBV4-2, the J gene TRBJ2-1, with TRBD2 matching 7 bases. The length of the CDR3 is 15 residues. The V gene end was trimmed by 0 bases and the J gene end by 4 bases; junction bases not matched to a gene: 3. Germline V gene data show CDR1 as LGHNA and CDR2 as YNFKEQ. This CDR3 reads CASSQDDGGYNEQFF. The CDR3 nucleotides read TGTGCCAGCAGCCAAGATGACGGGGGGTACAATGAGCAGTTCTTC.

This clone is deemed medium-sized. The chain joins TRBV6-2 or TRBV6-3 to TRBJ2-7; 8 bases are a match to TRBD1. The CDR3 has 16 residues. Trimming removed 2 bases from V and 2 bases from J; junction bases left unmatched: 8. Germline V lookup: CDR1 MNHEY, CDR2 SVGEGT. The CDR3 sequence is CASSYKRTGMAYEQYF. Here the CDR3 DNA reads TGTGCCAGCAGTTACAAGCGGACAGGGATGGCCTACGAGCAGTACTTC.

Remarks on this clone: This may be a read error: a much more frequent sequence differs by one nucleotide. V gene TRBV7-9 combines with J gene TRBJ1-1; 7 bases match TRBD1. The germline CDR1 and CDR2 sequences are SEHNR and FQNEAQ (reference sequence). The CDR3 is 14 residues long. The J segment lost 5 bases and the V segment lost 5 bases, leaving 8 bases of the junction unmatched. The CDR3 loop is CASSPQGLGTEAFF. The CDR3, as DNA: TGTGCCAGCAGCCCACAGGGGTTGGGGACTGAAGCTTTCTTT.

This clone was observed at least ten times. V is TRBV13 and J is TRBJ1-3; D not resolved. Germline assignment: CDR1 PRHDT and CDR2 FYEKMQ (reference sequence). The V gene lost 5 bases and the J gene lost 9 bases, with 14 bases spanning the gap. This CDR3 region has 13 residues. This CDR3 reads CASSQRLDGTIYF. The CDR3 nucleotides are TGTGCCAGCAGCCAGCGTCTTGACGGCACCATATATTTT.

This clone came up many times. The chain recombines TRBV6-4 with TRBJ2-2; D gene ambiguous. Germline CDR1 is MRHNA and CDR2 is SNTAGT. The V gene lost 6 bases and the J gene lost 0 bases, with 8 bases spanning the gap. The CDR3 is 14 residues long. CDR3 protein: CASRTKANTGELFF. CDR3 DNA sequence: TGTGCCAGCAGAACAAAAGCGAACACCGGGGAGCTGTTTTTT.

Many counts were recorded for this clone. CDR3: CASGQGGSPLHF. The CDR3 DNA is TGTGCTAGCGGACAGGGAGGTTCACCCCTCCACTTT. This chain joins TRBV12-5 and TRBJ1-6; 8 bases map to TRBD1. The junction had 4 bases not matched to a gene; V was cut back by 9 bases and J by 9 bases. The CDR3 length is 12 residues. Germline V CDR1 and CDR2: LGHNT, FRNRAP.

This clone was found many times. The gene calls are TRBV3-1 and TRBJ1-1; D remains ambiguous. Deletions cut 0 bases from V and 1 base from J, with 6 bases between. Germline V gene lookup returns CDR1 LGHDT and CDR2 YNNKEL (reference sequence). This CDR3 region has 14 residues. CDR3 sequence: CASSQESQNTEAFF. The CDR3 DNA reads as TGTGCCAGCAGCCAAGAATCGCAGAACACTGAAGCTTTCTTT.

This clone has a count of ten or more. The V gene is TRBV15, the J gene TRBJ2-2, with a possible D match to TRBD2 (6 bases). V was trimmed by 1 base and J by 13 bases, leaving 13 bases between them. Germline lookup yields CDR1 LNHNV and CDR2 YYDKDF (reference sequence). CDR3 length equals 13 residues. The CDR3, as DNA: TGTGCCACCAGCAGAGGGGGGGACGACGGGCTGTTTTTT. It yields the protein CATSRGGDDGLFF.

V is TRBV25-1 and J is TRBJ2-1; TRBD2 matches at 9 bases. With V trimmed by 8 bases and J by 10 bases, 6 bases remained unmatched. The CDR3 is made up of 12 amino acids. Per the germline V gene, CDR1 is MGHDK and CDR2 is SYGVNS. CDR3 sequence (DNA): TGTGCCAGCGACGAAGCGGGGGGAGAGCAGTTCTTC. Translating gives CASDEAGGEQFF.

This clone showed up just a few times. CDR3 loop: CSAFVGQGSEEIYF. In nucleotides, the CDR3 is TGCAGTGCATTCGTAGGACAGGGGTCTGAGGAAATATATTTT. V and J are TRBV20-1 and TRBJ1-3, with TRBD1 matching 9 bases. The CDR3 covers 14 residues. Trimming at V came to 6 bases and at J to 13 bases, leaving 16 bases not matched to a gene. In germline, CDR1 is DFQATT, CDR2 SNEGSKA (reference sequence).

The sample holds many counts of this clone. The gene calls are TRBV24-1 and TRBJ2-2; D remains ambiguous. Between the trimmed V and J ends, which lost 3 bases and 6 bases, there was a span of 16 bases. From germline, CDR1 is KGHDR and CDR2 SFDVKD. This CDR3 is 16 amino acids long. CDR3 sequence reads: CATSDTIDRSAGELFF. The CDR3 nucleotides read TGTGCCACCAGTGATACGATCGACCGGTCGGCCGGGGAGCTGTTTTTT.

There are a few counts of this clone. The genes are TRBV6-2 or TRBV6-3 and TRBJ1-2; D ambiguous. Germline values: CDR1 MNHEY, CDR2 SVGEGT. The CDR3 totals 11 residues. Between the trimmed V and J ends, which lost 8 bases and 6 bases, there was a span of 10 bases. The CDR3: CASLLPHGYTF. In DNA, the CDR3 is TGTGCCAGCCTACTCCCGCATGGCTACACCTTC.

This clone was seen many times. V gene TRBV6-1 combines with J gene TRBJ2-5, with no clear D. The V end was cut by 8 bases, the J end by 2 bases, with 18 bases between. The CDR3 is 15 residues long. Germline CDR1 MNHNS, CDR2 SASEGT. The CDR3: CASQPGPKHQETQYF. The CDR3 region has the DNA TGTGCCAGCCAACCCGGACCGAAGCATCAAGAGACCCAGTACTTC.

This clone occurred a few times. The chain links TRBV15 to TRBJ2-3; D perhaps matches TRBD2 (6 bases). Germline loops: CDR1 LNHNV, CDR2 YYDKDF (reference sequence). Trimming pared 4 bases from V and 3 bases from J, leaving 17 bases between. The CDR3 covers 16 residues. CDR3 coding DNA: TGTGCCACCAGCATAGAGAGGGACGCGGGAACAGATACGCAGTATTTT. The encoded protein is CATSIERDAGTDTQYF.

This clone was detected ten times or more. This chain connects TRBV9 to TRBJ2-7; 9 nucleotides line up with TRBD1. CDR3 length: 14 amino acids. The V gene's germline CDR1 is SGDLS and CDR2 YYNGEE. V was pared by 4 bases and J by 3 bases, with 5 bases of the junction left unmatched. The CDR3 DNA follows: TGTGCCAGCAGCCCGGGACAGGGCTTCTACGAGCAGTACTTC. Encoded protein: CASSPGQGFYEQYF.

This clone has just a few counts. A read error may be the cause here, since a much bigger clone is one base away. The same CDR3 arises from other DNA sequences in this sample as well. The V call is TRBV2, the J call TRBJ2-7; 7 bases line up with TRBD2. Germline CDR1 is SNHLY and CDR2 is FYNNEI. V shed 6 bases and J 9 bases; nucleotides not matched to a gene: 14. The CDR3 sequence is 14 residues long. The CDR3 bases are TGTGCCAGCAGGGGACTGGCGGGAGATGTACGGCAGTACTTC. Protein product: CASRGLAGDVRQYF.

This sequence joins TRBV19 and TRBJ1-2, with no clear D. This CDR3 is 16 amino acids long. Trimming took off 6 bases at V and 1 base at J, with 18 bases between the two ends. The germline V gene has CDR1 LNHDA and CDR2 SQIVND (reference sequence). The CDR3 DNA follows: TGTGCCAGTAGCTTCGGGGTCAGGAATAATAACTATGGCTACACCTTC. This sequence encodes CASSFGVRNNNYGYTF.

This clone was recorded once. CDR3 amino acids: CASSLDRGGVSSYEQYF. CDR3 sequence (DNA): TGTGCCAGCAGCTTAGATCGGGGCGGGGTAAGCTCCTACGAGCAGTACTTC. The V and J genes are TRBV11-2 and TRBJ2-7, with D possibly TRBD2 on 6 matching bases. V lost 0 bases and J lost 0, with 15 bases in between. This CDR3 is 17 amino acids long. Germline CDR1 SGHAT, CDR2 FQNNGV.

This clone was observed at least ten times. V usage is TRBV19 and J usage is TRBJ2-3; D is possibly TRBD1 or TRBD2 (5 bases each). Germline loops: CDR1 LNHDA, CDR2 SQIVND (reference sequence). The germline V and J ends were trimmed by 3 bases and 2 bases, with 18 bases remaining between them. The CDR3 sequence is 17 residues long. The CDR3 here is CASSITRDGRFTDTQYF. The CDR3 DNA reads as TGTGCCAGTAGTATCACCAGGGACGGACGGTTCACAGATACGCAGTATTTT.

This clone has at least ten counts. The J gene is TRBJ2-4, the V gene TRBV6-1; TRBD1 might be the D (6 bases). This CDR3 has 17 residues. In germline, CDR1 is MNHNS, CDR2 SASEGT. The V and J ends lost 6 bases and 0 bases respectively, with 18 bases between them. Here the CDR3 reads CASRPPGQPGAKNIQYF. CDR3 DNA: TGTGCCAGCAGGCCACCCGGACAGCCCGGAGCCAAAAACATTCAGTACTTC.

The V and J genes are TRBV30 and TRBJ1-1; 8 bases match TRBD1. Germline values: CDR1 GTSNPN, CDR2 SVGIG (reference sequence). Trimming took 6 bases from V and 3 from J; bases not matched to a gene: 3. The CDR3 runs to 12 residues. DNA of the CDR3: TGTGCCTGTCACAGGGGGGACACTGAAGCTTTCTTT. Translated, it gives CACHRGDTEAFF.

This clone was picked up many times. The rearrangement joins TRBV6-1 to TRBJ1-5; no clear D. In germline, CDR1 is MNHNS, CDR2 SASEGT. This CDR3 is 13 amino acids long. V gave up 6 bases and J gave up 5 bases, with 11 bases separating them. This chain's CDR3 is CASSPTRDQPQHF. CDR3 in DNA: TGTGCCAGCAGCCCCACGAGGGATCAGCCCCAGCATTTT.

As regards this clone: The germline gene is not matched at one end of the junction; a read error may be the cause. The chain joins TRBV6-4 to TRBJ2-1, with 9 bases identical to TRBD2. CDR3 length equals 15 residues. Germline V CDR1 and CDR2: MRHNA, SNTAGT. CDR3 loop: CASSAIAGDVNKQFF. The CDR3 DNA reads TGTGCCAGTAGTGCGATAGCGGGAGACGTAAATAAGCAGTTCTTC.

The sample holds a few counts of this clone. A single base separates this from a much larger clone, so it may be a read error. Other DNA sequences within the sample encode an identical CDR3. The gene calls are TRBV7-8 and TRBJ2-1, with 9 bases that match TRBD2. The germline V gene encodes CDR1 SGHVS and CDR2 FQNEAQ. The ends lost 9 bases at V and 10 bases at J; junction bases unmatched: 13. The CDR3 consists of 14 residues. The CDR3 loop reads CASTMREGLGEQFF. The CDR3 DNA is TGTGCCAGTACCATGCGGGAGGGCCTTGGGGAGCAGTTCTTC.

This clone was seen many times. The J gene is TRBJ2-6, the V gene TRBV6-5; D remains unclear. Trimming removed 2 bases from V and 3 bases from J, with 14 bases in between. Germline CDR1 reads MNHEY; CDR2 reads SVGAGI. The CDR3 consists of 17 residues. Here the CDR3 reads CASSYHFTVVGANVLTF. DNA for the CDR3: TGTGCCAGCAGTTACCACTTTACGGTAGTTGGGGCCAACGTCCTGACTTTC.

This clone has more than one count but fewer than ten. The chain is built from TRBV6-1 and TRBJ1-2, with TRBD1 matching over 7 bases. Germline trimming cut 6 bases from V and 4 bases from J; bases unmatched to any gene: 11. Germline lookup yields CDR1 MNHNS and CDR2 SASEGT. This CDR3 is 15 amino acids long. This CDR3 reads CASRTGTVLSYGYTF. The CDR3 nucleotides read TGTGCCAGCAGAACAGGGACAGTTTTATCCTATGGCTACACCTTC.

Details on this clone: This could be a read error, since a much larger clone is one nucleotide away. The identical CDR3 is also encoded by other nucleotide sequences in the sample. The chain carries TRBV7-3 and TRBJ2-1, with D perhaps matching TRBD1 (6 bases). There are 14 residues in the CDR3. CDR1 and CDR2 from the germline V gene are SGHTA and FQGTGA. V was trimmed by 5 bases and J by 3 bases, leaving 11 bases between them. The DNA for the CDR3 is TGTGCCAGCAGCCAACAGGGTGTCTACAATGAGCAGTTCTTC. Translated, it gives CASSQQGVYNEQFF.